A selection of T cell receptor beta chains follows, all from one sample in a study of blood T cell repertoires in COVID-19. Libraries were prepared by immunoSEQ multiplex PCR; TCRdb keeps only in-frame clonotypes and omits some of them. The sample shows over 55,000 clones, about 81% of them seen only once. The sequencing input was peripheral blood. These receptors came from a woman aged 60 to 75 with acute or convalescent COVID-19. CDR3s include the opening cysteine and the closing phenylalanine or tryptophan. D genes are given only for firm matches. Where a row states a size, it is once, few, many or the class of an expanded clone; other rows omit it.

>NA|TRBV7-9|NA|TRBJ2-7
CASSLAGTPYEQYF
TGTGCCAGCAGCTTAGCCGGGACACCCTACGAGCAGTACTTC
>NA|TRBV10-3|NA|TRBJ1-6
CAISINSGAPLHF
TGTGCCATCAGTATCAACTCAGGGGCACCCCTCCACTTT
>NA|TRBV7-3|NA|TRBJ2-3
CASSLLGNTQYF
TGTGCCAGCAGCTTACTAGGAAATACGCAGTATTTT
>NA|TRBV10-3|TRBD2|TRBJ2-3
CAISGSGGRGDTQYF
TGTGCCATCAGTGGGAGCGGGGGGAGGGGTGATACGCAGTATTTT
>NA|TRBV12-3/TRBV12-4|NA|TRBJ1-5
CASSFGEGQPQHF
TGTGCCAGCAGTTTTGGGGAGGGTCAGCCCCAGCATTTT
>NA|TRBV11-3|TRBD1|TRBJ2-5
CASSFSGDRKETQYF
TGTGCCAGCAGCTTTTCCGGGGACAGAAAAGAGACCCAGTACTTC
>few|TRBV5-1|TRBD1|TRBJ1-3
CASSQGQGNTIYF
TGCGCCAGCAGCCAGGGACAGGGAAACACCATATATTTT
>NA|TRBV12-5|TRBD1|TRBJ2-2
CASGFGTGNTGELFF
TGTGCTAGTGGTTTCGGGACAGGGAACACCGGGGAGCTGTTTTTT
>NA|TRBV4-3|TRBD2|TRBJ2-5
CASSQDGKFGGVKTQYF
TGCGCCAGCAGCCAAGATGGGAAATTTGGGGGGGTAAAGACCCAGTACTTC
>NA|TRBV5-1|NA|TRBJ1-1
CASSQGQSDTEAFF
TGCGCCAGCAGCCAAGGACAGTCCGACACTGAAGCTTTCTTT
>few|TRBV9|TRBD1|TRBJ2-7
CASSARMGQGVNEQYF
TGTGCCAGCAGCGCACGTATGGGACAGGGTGTCAACGAGCAGTACTTC
>NA|TRBV11-3|NA|TRBJ1-1
CASSPGGGSTEAFF
TGTGCCAGCAGCCCGGGAGGGGGAAGCACTGAAGCTTTCTTT
>once|TRBV4-1|TRBD1|TRBJ2-1
CASSLAPGTGLYNEQFF
TGCGCCAGCAGCCTTGCTCCCGGGACAGGGTTATACAATGAGCAGTTCTTC
>NA|TRBV10-2|NA|TRBJ2-7
CASSPGHPYEQYF
TGCGCCAGCTCCCCAGGCCACCCCTACGAGCAGTACTTC
>NA|TRBV6-5|NA|TRBJ2-5
CASSYVAAEETQYF
TGTGCCAGCAGTTATGTCGCGGCAGAAGAGACCCAGTACTTC
>NA|TRBV7-2|NA|TRBJ2-2
CASSLNPGTGELFF
TGTGCCAGCAGCTTAAATCCGGGCACCGGGGAGCTGTTTTTT
>NA|TRBV7-9|TRBD1|TRBJ1-2
CASSPDRGYGYTF
TGTGCCAGCAGCCCCGACAGGGGGTATGGCTACACCTTC
>few|TRBV12-3/TRBV12-4|NA|TRBJ2-3
CASSLLADTQYF
TGTGCCAGCAGCCTGTTAGCAGATACGCAGTATTTT
>NA|TRBV6-5|NA|TRBJ2-2
CASRRDGLTGELFF
TGTGCCAGCAGGCGGGACGGCCTCACCGGGGAGCTGTTTTTT
>NA|TRBV21-1|NA|TRBJ1-5
CASSESQEDQPQHF
TGTGCCAGCTCTGAGTCCCAGGAGGATCAGCCCCAGCATTTT
>NA|TRBV11-2|NA|TRBJ2-1
CASSPEDEQFF
TGTGCCAGCAGCCCGGAGGATGAGCAGTTCTTC
>few|TRBV4-1|NA|TRBJ1-1
CASSWQGHPNTEAFF
TGCGCCAGCAGCTGGCAGGGACACCCGAACACTGAAGCTTTCTTT